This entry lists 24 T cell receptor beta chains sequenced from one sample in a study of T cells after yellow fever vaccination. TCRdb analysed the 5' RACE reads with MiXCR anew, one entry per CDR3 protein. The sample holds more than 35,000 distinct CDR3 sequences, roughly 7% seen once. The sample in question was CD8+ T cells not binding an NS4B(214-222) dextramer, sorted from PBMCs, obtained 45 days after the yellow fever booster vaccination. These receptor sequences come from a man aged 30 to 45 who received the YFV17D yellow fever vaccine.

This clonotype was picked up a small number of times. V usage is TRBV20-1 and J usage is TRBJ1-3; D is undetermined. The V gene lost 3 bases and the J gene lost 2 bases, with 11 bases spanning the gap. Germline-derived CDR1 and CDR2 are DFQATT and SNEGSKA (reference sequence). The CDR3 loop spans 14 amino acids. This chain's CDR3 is CSASPNGAGNTIYF. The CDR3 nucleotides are TGCAGTGCTAGTCCGAACGGGGCTGGAAACACCATATATTTT.

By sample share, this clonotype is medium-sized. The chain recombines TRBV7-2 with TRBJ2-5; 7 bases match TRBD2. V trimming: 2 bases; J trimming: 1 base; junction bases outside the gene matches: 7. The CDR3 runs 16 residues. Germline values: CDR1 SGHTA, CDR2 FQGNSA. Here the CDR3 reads CASSLLSTSAQETQYF. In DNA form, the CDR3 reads TGTGCCAGCAGCTTATTGAGTACTAGCGCCCAAGAGACCCAGTACTTC.

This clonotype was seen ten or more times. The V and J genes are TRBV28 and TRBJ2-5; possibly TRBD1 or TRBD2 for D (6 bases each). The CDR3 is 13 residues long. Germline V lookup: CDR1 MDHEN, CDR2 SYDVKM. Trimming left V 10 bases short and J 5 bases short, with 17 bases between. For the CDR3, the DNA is TGTGCCATAACAGGAGGGGGTTGGGAGACCCAGTACTTC. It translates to CAITGGGWETQYF.

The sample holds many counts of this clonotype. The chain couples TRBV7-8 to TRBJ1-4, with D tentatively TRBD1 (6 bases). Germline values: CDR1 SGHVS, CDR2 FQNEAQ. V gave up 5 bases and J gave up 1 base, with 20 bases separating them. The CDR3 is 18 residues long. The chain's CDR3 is CASSPRWGQGLTNEKLFF. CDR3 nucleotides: TGTGCCAGCAGCCCCCGATGGGGTCAGGGGTTAACTAATGAAAAACTGTTTTTT. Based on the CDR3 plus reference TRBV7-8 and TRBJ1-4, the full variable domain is GAGVSQSPRYKVAKRGQDVALRCDPISGHVSLFWYQQALGQGPEFLTYFQNEAQLDKSGLPSDRFFAERPEGSVSTLKIQRTQQEDSAVYLCASSPRWGQGLTNEKLFFGSGTQLSVL.

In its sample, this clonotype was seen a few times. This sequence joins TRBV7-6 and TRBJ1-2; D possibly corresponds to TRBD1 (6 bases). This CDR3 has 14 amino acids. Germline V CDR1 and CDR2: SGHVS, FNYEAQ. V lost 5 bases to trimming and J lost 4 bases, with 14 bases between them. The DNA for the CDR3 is TGTGCCAGCAGCCCCAGGGGAAGAAGCTATGGCTACACCTTC. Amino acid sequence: CASSPRGRSYGYTF.

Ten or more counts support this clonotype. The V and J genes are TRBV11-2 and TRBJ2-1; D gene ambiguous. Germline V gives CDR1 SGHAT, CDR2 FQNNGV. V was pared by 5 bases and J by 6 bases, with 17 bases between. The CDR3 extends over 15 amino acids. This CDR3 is CASSPRSWNVNEQFF. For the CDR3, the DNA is TGTGCCAGCAGCCCGAGATCATGGAATGTCAATGAGCAGTTCTTC.

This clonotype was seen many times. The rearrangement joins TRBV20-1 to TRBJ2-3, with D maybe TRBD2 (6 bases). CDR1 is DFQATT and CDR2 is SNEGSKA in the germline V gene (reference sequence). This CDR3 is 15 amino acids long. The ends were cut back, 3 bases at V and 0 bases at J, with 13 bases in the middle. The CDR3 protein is CSASELATSTDTQYF. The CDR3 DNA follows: TGCAGTGCTAGTGAGCTAGCGACTAGCACAGATACGCAGTATTTT.

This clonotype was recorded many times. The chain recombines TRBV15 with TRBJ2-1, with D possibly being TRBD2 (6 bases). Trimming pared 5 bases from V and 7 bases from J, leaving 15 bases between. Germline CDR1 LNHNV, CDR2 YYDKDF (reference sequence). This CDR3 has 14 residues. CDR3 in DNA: TGTGCCACCAGCTCCATGACTAGAACTAATGAGCAGTTCTTC. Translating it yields CATSSMTRTNEQFF.

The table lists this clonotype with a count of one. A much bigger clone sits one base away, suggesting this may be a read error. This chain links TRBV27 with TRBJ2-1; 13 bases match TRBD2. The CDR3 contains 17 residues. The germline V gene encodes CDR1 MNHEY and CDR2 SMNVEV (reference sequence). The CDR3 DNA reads TGTGTCAGCAGTCAGGGACTAGCGGGGCTTTCCTACAATGAGCAGTTCTTC. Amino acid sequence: CVSSQGLAGLSYNEQFF.

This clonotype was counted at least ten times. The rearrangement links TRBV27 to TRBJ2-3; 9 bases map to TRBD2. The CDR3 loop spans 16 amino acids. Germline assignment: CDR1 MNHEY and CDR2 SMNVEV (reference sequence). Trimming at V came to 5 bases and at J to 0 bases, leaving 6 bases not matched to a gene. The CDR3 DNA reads TGTGCCAGCAGTGAACTAGCGGGTTCTAGCACAGATACGCAGTATTTT. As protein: CASSELAGSSTDTQYF.

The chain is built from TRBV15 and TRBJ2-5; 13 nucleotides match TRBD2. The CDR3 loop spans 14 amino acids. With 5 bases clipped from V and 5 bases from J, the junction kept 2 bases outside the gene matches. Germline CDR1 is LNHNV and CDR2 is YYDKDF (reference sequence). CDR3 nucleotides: TGTGCCACCAGCGGGACTAGCGGGATTGAGACCCAGTACTTC. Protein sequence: CATSGTSGIETQYF. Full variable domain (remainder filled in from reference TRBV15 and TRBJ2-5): DAMVIQNPRYQVTQFGKPVTLSCSQTLNHNVMYWYQQKSSQAPKLLFHYYDKDFNNEADTPDNFQSRRPNTSFCFLDIRSPGLGDTAMYLCATSGTSGIETQYFGPGTRLLVL.

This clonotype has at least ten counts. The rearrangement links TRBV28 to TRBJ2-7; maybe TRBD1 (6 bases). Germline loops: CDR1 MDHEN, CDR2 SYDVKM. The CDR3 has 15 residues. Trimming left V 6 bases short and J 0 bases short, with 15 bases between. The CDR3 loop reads CASRPTGRLSYEQYF. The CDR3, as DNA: TGTGCCAGCAGACCCACAGGGCGGCTCTCCTACGAGCAGTACTTC.

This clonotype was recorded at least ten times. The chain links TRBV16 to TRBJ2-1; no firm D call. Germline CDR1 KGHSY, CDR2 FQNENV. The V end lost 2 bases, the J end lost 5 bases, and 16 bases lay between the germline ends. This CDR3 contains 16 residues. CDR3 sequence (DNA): TGTGCCAGCAGCCAAAACCCAGGAACAGTTCACAATGAGCAGTTCTTC. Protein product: CASSQNPGTVHNEQFF.

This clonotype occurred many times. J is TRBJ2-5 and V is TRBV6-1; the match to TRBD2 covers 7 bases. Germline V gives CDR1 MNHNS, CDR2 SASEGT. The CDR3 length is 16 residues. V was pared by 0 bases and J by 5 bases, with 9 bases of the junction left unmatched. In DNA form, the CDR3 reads TGTGCCAGCAGTGAAGCTTTTCACGGGGGGTCCGAGACCCAGTACTTC. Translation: CASSEAFHGGSETQYF.

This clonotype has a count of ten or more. The CDR3 DNA follows: TGTGCCAGCAGCTTAGGAGGACCGAAAAACATTCAGTACTTC. This translates into CASSLGGPKNIQYF. V and J are TRBV7-2 and TRBJ2-4; D gene unclear. The CDR3 extends over 14 amino acids. Per the germline V gene, CDR1 is SGHTA and CDR2 is FQGNSA. The V end lost 1 base, the J end lost 4 bases, and 8 bases lay between the germline ends.

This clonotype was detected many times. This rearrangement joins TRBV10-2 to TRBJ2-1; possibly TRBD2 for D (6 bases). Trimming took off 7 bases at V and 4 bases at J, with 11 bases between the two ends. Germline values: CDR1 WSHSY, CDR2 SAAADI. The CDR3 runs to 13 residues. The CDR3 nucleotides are TGCGCCAGCACGGGGGAGAATTACAATGAGCAGTTCTTC. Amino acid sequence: CASTGENYNEQFF.

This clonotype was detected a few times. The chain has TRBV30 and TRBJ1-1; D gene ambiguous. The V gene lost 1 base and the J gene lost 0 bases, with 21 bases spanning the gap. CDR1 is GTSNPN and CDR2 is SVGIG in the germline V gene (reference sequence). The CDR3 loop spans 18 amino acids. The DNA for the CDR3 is TGTGCCTGGAGTGAACTCCCGTATAGCGGTATTTTGAACACTGAAGCTTTCTTT. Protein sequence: CAWSELPYSGILNTEAFF.

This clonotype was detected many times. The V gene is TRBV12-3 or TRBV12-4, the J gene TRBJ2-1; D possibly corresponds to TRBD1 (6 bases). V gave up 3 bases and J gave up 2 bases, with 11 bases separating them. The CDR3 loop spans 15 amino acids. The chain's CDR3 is CASSLGATPYNEQFF. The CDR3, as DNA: TGTGCCAGCAGTTTGGGGGCTACCCCCTACAATGAGCAGTTCTTC.

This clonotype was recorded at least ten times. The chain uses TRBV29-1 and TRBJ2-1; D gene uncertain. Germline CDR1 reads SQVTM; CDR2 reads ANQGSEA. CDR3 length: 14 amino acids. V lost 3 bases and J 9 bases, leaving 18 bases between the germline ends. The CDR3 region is CSVDSGLIATEQFF. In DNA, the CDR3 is TGCAGCGTTGATTCCGGGTTGATCGCTACTGAGCAGTTCTTC.

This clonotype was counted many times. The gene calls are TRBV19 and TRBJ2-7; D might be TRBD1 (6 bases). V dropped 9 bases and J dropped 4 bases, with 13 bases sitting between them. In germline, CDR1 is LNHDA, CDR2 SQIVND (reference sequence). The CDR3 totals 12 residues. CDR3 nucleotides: TGTGCCAGGCCGACAGGACCTTACGAGCAGTACTTC. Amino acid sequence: CARPTGPYEQYF.

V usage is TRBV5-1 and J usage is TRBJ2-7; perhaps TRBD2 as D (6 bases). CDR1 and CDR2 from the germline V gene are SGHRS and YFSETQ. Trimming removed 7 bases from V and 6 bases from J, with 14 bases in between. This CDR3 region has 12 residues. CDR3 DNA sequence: TGCGCCAGCGGAACCCCCGGGGGCGAGCAGTACTTC. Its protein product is CASGTPGGEQYF.

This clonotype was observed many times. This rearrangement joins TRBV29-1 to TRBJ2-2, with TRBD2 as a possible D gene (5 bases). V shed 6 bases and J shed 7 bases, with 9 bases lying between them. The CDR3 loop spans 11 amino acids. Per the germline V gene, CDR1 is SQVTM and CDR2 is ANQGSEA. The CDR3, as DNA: TGCAGCGTCTCTGCGGGCGGGGAGCTGTTTTTT. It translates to CSVSAGGELFF.

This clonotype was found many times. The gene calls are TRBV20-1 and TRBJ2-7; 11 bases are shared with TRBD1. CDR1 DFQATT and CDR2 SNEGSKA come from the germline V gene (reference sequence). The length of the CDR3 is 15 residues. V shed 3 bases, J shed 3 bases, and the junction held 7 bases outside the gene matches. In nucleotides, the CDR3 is TGCAGTGCTAGTTACCGGGACAGGGGGTTCTACGAGCAGTACTTC. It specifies CSASYRDRGFYEQYF.

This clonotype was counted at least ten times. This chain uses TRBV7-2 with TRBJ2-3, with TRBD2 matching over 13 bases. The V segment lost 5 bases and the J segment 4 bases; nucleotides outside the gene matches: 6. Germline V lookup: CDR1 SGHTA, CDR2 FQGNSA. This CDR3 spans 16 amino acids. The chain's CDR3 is CASSPTSGRVPDTQYF. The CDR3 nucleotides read TGTGCCAGCAGCCCTACTAGCGGGAGGGTCCCAGATACGCAGTATTTT.